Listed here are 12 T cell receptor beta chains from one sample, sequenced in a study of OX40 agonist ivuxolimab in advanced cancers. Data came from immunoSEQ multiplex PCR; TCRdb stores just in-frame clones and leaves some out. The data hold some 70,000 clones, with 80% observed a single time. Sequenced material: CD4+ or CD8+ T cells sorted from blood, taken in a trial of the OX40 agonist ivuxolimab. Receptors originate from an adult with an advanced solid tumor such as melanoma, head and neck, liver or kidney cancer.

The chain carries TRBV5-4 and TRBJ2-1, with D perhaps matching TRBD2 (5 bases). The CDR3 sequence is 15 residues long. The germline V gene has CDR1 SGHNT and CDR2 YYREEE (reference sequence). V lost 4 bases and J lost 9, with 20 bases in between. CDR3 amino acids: CASSPWRGGRGEQFF. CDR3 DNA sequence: TGTGCCAGCAGCCCCTGGAGAGGAGGACGTGGTGAGCAGTTCTTC.

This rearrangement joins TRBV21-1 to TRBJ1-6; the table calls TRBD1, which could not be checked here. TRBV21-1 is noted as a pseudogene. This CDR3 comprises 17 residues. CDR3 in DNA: TGTGCCAGCAGCAAAACCGCCCGACACGGCGATAATTCACCCCTCCACTTT. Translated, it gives CASSKTARHGDNSPLHF.

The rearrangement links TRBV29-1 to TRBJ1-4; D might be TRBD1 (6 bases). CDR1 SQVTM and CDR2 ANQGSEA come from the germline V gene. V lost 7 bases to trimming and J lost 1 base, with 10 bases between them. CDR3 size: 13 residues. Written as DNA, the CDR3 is TGCAGCGCCGCCAGGGGAACTAATGAAAAACTGTTTTTT. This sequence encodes CSAARGTNEKLFF.

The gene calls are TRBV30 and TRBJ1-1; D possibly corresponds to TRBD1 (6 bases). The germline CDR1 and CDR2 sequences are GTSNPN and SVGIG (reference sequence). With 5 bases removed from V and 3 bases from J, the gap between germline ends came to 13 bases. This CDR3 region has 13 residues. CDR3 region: CAWLQGLDTEAFF. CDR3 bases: TGTGCCTGGTTACAGGGTTTGGACACTGAAGCTTTCTTT.

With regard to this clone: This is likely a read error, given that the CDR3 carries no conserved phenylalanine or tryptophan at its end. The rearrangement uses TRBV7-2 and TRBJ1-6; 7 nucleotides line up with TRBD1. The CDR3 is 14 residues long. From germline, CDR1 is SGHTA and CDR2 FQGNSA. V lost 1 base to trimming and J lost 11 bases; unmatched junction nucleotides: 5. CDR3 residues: CASSLEGRGAPLHS. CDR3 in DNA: TGTGCCAGCAGCTTAGAGGGCAGGGGGGCACCCCTCCACTCT.

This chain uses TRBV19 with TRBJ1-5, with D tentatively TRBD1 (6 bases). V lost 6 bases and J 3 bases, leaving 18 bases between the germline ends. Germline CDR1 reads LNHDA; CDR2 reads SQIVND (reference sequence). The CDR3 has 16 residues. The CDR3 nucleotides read TGTGCCAGTAGGGGGGCGTGGGGAATCGACAATCAGCCCCAGCATTTT. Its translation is CASRGAWGIDNQPQHF.

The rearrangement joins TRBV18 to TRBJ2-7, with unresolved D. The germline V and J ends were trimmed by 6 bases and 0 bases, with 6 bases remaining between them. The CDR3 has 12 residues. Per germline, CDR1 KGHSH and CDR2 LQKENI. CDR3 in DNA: TGTGCCAGCTCCCGGAGCTCCTACGAGCAGTACTTC. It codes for CASSRSSYEQYF.

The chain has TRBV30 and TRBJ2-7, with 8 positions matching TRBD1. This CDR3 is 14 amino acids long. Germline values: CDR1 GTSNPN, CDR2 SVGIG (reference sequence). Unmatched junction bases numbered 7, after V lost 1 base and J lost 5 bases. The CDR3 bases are TGTGCCTGGAGTGGTGGACAGGGTGTGAACGAGCAGTACTTC. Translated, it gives CAWSGGQGVNEQYF.

In DNA, the CDR3 is TGCGCCAGCAGCTTGGCGGCTAGCGGGGGGCGTACAGATACGCAGTATTTT. It codes for CASSLAASGGRTDTQYF. This chain joins TRBV5-1 and TRBJ2-3; the match to TRBD2 covers 11 bases. Germline-derived CDR1 and CDR2 are SGHRS and YFSETQ. J was trimmed by 3 bases and V by 0 bases; bases with no gene match: 6. This CDR3 spans 17 amino acids.

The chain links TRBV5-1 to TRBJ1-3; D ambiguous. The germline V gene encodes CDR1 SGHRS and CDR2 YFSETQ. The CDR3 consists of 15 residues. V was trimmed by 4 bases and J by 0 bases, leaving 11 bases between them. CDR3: CASSPEGSSGNTIYF. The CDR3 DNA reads TGCGCCAGCAGCCCAGAGGGCAGCTCTGGAAACACCATATATTTT.

CDR3 protein: CAWSVGHTGELFF. Here the CDR3 DNA reads TGTGCCTGGAGTGTAGGACACACCGGGGAGCTGTTTTTT. The genes are TRBV30 and TRBJ2-2; D is unclear. In germline, CDR1 is GTSNPN, CDR2 SVGIG (reference sequence). The CDR3 length is 13 residues. V lost 0 bases, J lost 3 bases, and 5 bases lay in between.

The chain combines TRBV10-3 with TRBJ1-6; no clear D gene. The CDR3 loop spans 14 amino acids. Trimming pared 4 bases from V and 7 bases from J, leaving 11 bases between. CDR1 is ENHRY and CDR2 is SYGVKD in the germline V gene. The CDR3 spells CAISGNTVNSPLHF. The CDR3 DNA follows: TGTGCCATCAGTGGCAACACGGTGAATTCACCCCTCCACTTT.